The 8 T cell receptor beta chains below all came from one sample that was sequenced in a study of T-cell memory formation after mild COVID-19. From the 5' RACE reads, TCRdb called clonotypes with MiXCR, one entry per CDR3 protein. Among about 57,000 distinct CDR3 sequences, 12% were seen once, and the ten largest hold under 25%. Sequencing used PBMCs or a T cell subset sorted from them (not recorded which). Every receptor here comes from a man between 18 and 29 years old who had mild COVID-19 (a few samples of this study predate the infection). Cell type and time point are not known.

This clonotype was detected ten times or more. The genes are TRBV4-1 and TRBJ2-2, with D maybe TRBD1 (6 bases). Per germline, CDR1 MGHRA and CDR2 YSYEKL. CDR3 length: 16 amino acids. Trimming stripped 4 bases from V and 1 base from J, with 13 bases between. As DNA, the CDR3 is TGCGCCAGCAGCCCCACAGGGACCCAGAACACCGGGGAGCTGTTTTTT. Residues: CASSPTGTQNTGELFF.

The sample holds a few counts of this clonotype. The chain is built from TRBV28 and TRBJ2-2; D gene ambiguous. This CDR3 contains 14 residues. Trimming left V 10 bases short and J 0 bases short, with 12 bases between. From germline, CDR1 is MDHEN and CDR2 SYDVKM. As DNA, the CDR3 is TGTGCCACCATTGCAGGCCCGAACACCGGGGAGCTGTTTTTT. Translation gives CATIAGPNTGELFF.

The V call is TRBV20-1, the J call TRBJ2-1; D unresolved. In germline, CDR1 is DFQATT, CDR2 SNEGSKA (reference sequence). CDR3 length: 13 amino acids. Trimming removed 0 bases at V and 7 bases at J, with 10 bases between. CDR3 coding DNA: TGCAGTGCTAGAGATAAAGCCAGTAATGAGCAGTTCTTC. This codes for CSARDKASNEQFF.

The chain is built from TRBV18 and TRBJ1-1, with D perhaps TRBD1 (5 bases). CDR1 and CDR2 (germline): KGHSH, LQKENI. V lost 0 bases to trimming and J lost 6 bases, with 17 bases between them. The CDR3 is 16 residues long. The CDR3 DNA reads as TGTGCCAGCTCACCACCGTGGGCCAGGGTGGCGGCTGAAGCTTTCTTT. It specifies CASSPPWARVAAEAFF.

This clonotype was picked up many times. The chain links TRBV12-3 or TRBV12-4 to TRBJ2-1; D is perhaps TRBD1 (6 bases). Trimming left V 5 bases short and J 6 bases short, with 11 bases between. CDR3 length: 13 amino acids. Here the CDR3 reads CASSLRQVNEQFF. The CDR3 DNA reads TGTGCCAGCAGTCTTCGACAGGTCAATGAGCAGTTCTTC.

The V and J genes are TRBV7-8 and TRBJ2-5, with no clear D. The germline gives CDR1 SGHVS, CDR2 FQNEAQ. Trimming shortened V by 4 bases and J by 9 bases, and 15 bases separated the two germline ends. CDR3 length equals 13 residues. The CDR3 protein is CASSSASLNAQYF. CDR3 nucleotides: TGTGCCAGCAGCTCAGCCTCCCTGAATGCCCAGTACTTC.

This clonotype has a count of ten or more. V usage is TRBV7-3 and J usage is TRBJ2-3; 9 bases match TRBD2. This CDR3 spans 16 amino acids. J gave up 2 bases and V 2 bases, and 5 bases lay outside the gene matches. CDR1 is SGHTA and CDR2 is FQGTGA in the germline V gene. CDR3 amino acids: CASSLGSGGTTDTQYF. Written as DNA, the CDR3 is TGTGCCAGCAGCTTAGGTAGCGGGGGTACCACAGATACGCAGTATTTT. The full variable domain, with the rest looked up from reference TRBV7-3 and TRBJ2-3, is GAGVSQTPSNKVTEKGKYVELRCDPISGHTALYWYRQSLGQGPEFLIYFQGTGAADDSGLPNDRFFAVRPEGSVSTLKIQRTERGDSAVYLCASSLGSGGTTDTQYFGPGTRLTVL.

This clonotype appeared a few times. Here the CDR3 DNA reads TGTGCCAGCAGTGATGGGGAAGGGGGCAATCAGCCCCAGCATTTT. This encodes CASSDGEGGNQPQHF. J is TRBJ1-5 and V is TRBV6-1; D possibly corresponds to TRBD1 (5 bases). Trimming cost V 3 bases and J 2 bases, with 11 bases left between them. Germline loops: CDR1 MNHNS, CDR2 SASEGT. The CDR3 length is 15 residues.